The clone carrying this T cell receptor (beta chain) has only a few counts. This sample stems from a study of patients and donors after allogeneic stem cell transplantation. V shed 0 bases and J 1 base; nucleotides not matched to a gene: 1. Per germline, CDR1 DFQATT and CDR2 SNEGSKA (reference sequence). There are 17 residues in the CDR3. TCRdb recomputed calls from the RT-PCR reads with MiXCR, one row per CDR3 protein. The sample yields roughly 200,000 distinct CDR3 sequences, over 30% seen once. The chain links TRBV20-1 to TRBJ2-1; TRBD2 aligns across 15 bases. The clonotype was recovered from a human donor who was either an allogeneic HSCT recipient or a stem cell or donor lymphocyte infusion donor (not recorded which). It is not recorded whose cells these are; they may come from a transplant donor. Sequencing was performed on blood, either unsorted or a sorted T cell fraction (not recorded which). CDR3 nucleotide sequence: TGCAGTGCTAGAGATGGGACTAGCGGGGGGTCCTACAATGAGCAGTTCTTC. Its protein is CSARDGTSGGSYNEQFF.